Shown below are 11 T cell receptor beta chains from a single sample sequenced in a study of T cell repertoires in cytomegalovirus infection. Each CDR3 protein is one row after TCRdb ran MiXCR on the reads. The data contain 450,000 to 600,000 distinct CDR3 sequences, about 39% of them singletons. These receptors' antigens are unknown. The sequenced sample was cultured PBMCs, obtained from culture after CMV antigen stimulation. All receptors come from a human donor in good health (CMV status not recorded). Some clones in this sample may be carry-over from other donors' samples.

The rearrangement links TRBV12-3 or TRBV12-4 to TRBJ2-3; TRBD1 agrees at 8 bases. The CDR3 is 15 residues long. Unmatched junction bases numbered 5, after V lost 1 base and J lost 5 bases. The CDR3 is CASSLDRGSGDTQYF. CDR3 nucleotide sequence: TGTGCCAGCAGTTTAGACAGGGGGTCGGGAGATACGCAGTATTTT.

The chain couples TRBV11-2 to TRBJ2-3; 12 positions agree with TRBD2. V shed 3 bases and J 6 bases; nucleotides not matched to a gene: 4. The CDR3 length is 15 residues. The germline CDR1 and CDR2 sequences are SGHAT and FQNNGV. Here the CDR3 reads CASSLRLAGVDTQYF. The CDR3 bases are TGTGCCAGCAGCTTGAGACTAGCGGGGGTGGATACGCAGTATTTT.

V gene TRBV11-2 combines with J gene TRBJ2-3; TRBD2 matches 7 bases. J was trimmed by 1 base and V by 4 bases; bases with no gene match: 17. This CDR3 is built from 19 residues. Germline-derived CDR1 and CDR2 are SGHAT and FQNNGV. This CDR3 reads CASSSTWAGERIGTDTQYF. For the CDR3, the DNA is TGTGCCAGCAGCTCAACCTGGGCGGGAGAAAGGATCGGCACAGATACGCAGTATTTT.

This clonotype appeared a few times. This chain uses TRBV7-2 with TRBJ1-5, with unresolved D. The V gene's germline CDR1 is SGHTA and CDR2 FQGNSA. Trimming removed 1 base from V and 6 bases from J, with 7 bases in between. The CDR3 extends over 13 amino acids. In nucleotides, the CDR3 is TGTGCCAGCAGCTTAGTAGGGATTCAGCCCCAGCATTTT. This codes for CASSLVGIQPQHF.

This clonotype was seen more than once but under ten times. The chain recombines TRBV7-2 with TRBJ2-3; D possibly corresponds to TRBD2 (6 bases). The CDR3 loop spans 15 amino acids. The V end was cut by 3 bases, the J end by 2 bases, with 12 bases between. Per germline, CDR1 SGHTA and CDR2 FQGNSA. The CDR3 nucleotides read TGTGCCAGCAGCTTTATAACGGGGGTCACAGATACGCAGTATTTT. Its protein product is CASSFITGVTDTQYF. The whole variable domain, remainder taken from reference TRBV7-2 and TRBJ2-3, is GAGVSQSPSNKVTEKGKDVELRCDPISGHTALYWYRQSLGQGLEFLIYFQGNSAPDKSGLPSDRFSAERTGGSVSTLTIQRTQQEDSAVYLCASSFITGVTDTQYFGPGTRLTVL.

This clonotype was detected a few times. This chain joins TRBV4-2 and TRBJ1-5, with TRBD1 identical over 7 bases. CDR1 is LGHNA, CDR2 YNFKEQ, per germline. The CDR3 has 18 residues. V lost 4 bases, J lost 2 bases, and 14 bases stayed unmatched. The CDR3 spells CASSRTDWDSRGNQPQHF. DNA for the CDR3: TGTGCCAGCAGCCGAACCGATTGGGACAGTCGGGGCAATCAGCCCCAGCATTTT.

The rearrangement joins TRBV6-2 or TRBV6-3 to TRBJ1-1, with D tentatively TRBD1 (6 bases). V dropped 8 bases and J dropped 5 bases, with 18 bases sitting between them. From germline, CDR1 is MNHEY and CDR2 SVGEGT. The CDR3 runs 14 residues. The DNA for the CDR3 is TGTGCCAGCCGCGCAAGGGGGAGAGAAACTGAAGCTTTCTTT. This translates into CASRARGRETEAFF.

The chain has TRBV7-9 and TRBJ2-5; 7 bases fit TRBD2. The CDR3 sequence is 14 residues long. V trimming: 5 bases; J trimming: 5 bases; junction bases outside the gene matches: 8. Germline V gene lookup returns CDR1 SEHNR and CDR2 FQNEAQ (reference sequence). Here the CDR3 reads CASSPIGGEETQYF. CDR3 bases: TGTGCCAGCAGCCCCATTGGGGGGGAGGAGACCCAGTACTTC.

This chain uses TRBV6-8 with TRBJ2-2; D remains ambiguous. Deletions cut 2 bases from V and 6 bases from J, with 13 bases between. The CDR3 has 15 residues. Germline V gene lookup returns CDR1 MNHGY and CDR2 SAAAGT. CDR3 sequence reads: CASSYGLGGAGELFF. In nucleotides, the CDR3 is TGTGCCAGCAGTTACGGTCTGGGCGGAGCCGGGGAGCTGTTTTTT.

The rearrangement links TRBV4-1 to TRBJ2-5, with 10 nucleotides matching TRBD2. V gave up 2 bases and J gave up 5 bases; unmatched junction bases: 8. The germline V gene has CDR1 MGHRA and CDR2 YSYEKL. The length of the CDR3 is 16 residues. The CDR3 region has the DNA TGCGCCAGCAGCCAAAGGGTAGCGGGGGGTGGGGAGACCCAGTACTTC. Protein: CASSQRVAGGGETQYF.

On this clonotype itself: An end of the junction does not agree with germline; a read error may underlie this. This sequence joins TRBV14 and TRBJ1-2; D remains unclear. Germline V lookup: CDR1 SGHDN, CDR2 FVKESK. The CDR3 totals 12 residues. CDR3 DNA: TGTGCCAGCAGCCAAGGAAGGCCGCCCCCGCCCTTC. Its protein is CASSQGRPPPPF.